The clone carrying this TCR beta chain was observed once. Assay: immunoSEQ multiplex PCR; the TCRdb copy retains only in-frame clones and omits some. The sample records 300,000 to 500,000 clones, around 90% being singletons. This record belongs to a study of blood T cell repertoires in COVID-19. Participants' reported clinical history set cohort assignment. The sample was PBMCs or T cells enriched from blood (not recorded which). This TCR was recovered from a middle-aged woman with acute COVID-19.

The CDR3 region is CASSLLERQHEQYF. The DNA of the CDR3 is TGTGCCAGCAGCTTGCTCGAGCGCCAGCACGAGCAGTACTTC. V gene TRBV5-7 combines with J gene TRBJ2-7; D gene uncertain. TRBV5-7 is an ORF; its function is uncertain. The CDR3 runs 14 residues. V gave up 1 base and J gave up 5 bases, with 13 bases separating them.